This T cell receptor beta chain was identified during a study of T cell responses to AZD1222 COVID-19 vaccine. Germline V gene sequence: CDR1 SGDLS, CDR2 YYNGEE. Trimming removed 0 bases from V and 10 bases from J; junction bases left unmatched: 8. This CDR3 comprises 15 residues. The repertoire was sequenced with immunoSEQ multiplex PCR; TCRdb's copy has only in-frame clones and lacks some. In the table there are roughly 260,000 clones, 93% of which are singletons. The sequencing used peripheral blood, collected on day 0 of AZD1222 vaccination. The rearrangement joins TRBV9 to TRBJ2-1; 9 bases map to TRBD2. The TCR was taken from an adult in good health. The CDR3 sequence is CASSVGIAGDREQFF. The CDR3 DNA reads as TGTGCCAGCAGCGTAGGAATAGCGGGAGATCGGGAGCAGTTCTTC.